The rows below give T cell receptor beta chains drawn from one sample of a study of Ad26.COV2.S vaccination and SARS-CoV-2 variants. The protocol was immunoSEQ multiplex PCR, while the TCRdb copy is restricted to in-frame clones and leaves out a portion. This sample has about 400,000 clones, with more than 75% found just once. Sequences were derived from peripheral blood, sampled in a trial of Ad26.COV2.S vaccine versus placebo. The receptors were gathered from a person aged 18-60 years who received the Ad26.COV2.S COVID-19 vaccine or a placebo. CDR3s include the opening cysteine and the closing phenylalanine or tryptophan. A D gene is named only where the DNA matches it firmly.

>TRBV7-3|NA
CASSVAPGDTQYF
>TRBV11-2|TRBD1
CASSPGQGTYNEQFF
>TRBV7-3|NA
CASSLHGFTGELFF
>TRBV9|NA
CASSPRPGMEKLFF
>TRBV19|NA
CASSSTGGAQETQYF
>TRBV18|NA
CASSSGYGEQFF
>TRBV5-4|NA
CASSFGGEQYF
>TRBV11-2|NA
CASSLWAWVDTDTQYF
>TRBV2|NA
CASSPGPAYEQYF
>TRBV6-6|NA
CASRQGLGYEQYF
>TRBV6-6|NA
CASSRDSTDTQYF
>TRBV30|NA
CAWEPDSPAYGYTF
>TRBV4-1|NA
CASSQSRVYNEQFF
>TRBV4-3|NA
CASSPREVERTNQPQHF
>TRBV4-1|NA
CASSQDRGSYNEQFF
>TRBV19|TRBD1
CASSGTGEGQPQHF
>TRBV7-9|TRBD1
CASSLGQGVGQPQHF
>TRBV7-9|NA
CASTGAVSYEQYF
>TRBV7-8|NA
CASSLASANEQFF
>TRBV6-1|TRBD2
CASSDAGEGYEQYF
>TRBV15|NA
CATSRASAYEQYF
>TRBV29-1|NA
CSVGSSGAPGTEAFF
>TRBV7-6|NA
CASSPRDTSYEQYF
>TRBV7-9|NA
CASSSSSDGYNEQFF
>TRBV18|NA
CASSQTMNTEAFF
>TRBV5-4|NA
CASSLGPQETQYF
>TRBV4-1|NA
CASSHQGNMNTEAFF
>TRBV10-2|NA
CASSESYRDQPQHF
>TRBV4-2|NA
CASSQTGAGIYEQYF
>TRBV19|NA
CASSVGRQETQYF
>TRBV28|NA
CASSPFGGELFF
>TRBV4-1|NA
CASSHITQGNQPQHF
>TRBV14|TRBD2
CASSRLAGPDYEQYF
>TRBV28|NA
CASSTGRPDTQYF
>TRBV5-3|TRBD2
CARSFRGLAGASLDSYNEQFF
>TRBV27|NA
CASSFSRTDTQYF
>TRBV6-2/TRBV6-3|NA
CASSYSRTDFYGYTF
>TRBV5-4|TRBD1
CASSWGQVKYEQYF
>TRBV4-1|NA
CASSQGVSNSNQPQHF
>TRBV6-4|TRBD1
CASSETGFGTGELFF
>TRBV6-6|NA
CASSDSAGSPLHF
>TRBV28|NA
CASSLSTMNTEAFF
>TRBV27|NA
CASSLGGGRQETQYF
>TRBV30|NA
CAWSSTGNQPQHF
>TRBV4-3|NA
CASSQPGMGRGEQFF
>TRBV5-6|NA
CASSPPPGRTNEKLFF
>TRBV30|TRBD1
CAWNQGDGQPQHF
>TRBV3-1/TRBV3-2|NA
CASSLIQGRAGELFF
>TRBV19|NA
CASSIDHFLSKNIQYF
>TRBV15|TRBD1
CATSTSGTGNQPQHF
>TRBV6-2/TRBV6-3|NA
CASSSSGMEAFF
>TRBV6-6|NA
CASRAGRTQHF
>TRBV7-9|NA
CASSLRRGYEQYF
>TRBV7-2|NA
CASSPDRRQPQHF